Each of the 27 T cell receptor beta chains below was sequenced from the same sample in a study of identical twins. MiXCR was run by TCRdb on the 5' RACE reads, yielding one entry per CDR3 protein. The data show just under 550,000 distinct CDR3 sequences, around 15% seen once. In addition, the sample was reused for a study of yellow fever vaccine responses in identical twins.

Sequencing used CD4+ T cells sorted from blood. These receptors all come from a woman under 30 in good health.

The sample holds a few counts of this clonotype. The chain combines TRBV5-8 with TRBJ2-5, with 11 positions matching TRBD2. Trimming removed 8 bases from V and 2 bases from J; junction bases left unmatched: 8. The length of the CDR3 is 15 residues. Looked up from germline, CDR1 is SGHTS and CDR2 is YDEGEE. The CDR3 DNA reads TGTGCCAGTAACCTAGCGGGGGGAAGGCAAGAGACCCAGTACTTC. Translation: CASNLAGGRQETQYF. The full variable domain, rest sourced from reference TRBV5-8 and TRBJ2-5, is EAGVTQSPTHLIKTRGQQATLRCSPISGHTSVYWYQQALGLGLQFLLWYDEGEERNRGNFPPRFSGRQFPNYSSELNVNALELEDSALYLCASNLAGGRQETQYFGPGTRLLVL.

This clonotype has a single count. The J gene is TRBJ2-5, the V gene TRBV7-9; D uncertain. The CDR3 extends over 13 amino acids. V lost 5 bases and J 1 base, leaving 8 bases between the germline ends. CDR1 is SEHNR, CDR2 FQNEAQ, per germline (reference sequence). CDR3 in DNA: TGTGCCAGCAGCGAGCAGGCCCAAGAGACCCAGTACTTC. Protein product: CASSEQAQETQYF.

The chain recombines TRBV5-5 with TRBJ2-2; a weak D match, TRBD1 (6 bases). The CDR3 runs to 15 residues. Germline V gives CDR1 SGHKS, CDR2 YYEKEE (reference sequence). Trimming took 6 bases from V and 1 from J, leaving 13 bases between them. The CDR3 region is CASNLGGQNTGELFF. In DNA, the CDR3 is TGTGCCAGCAACCTTGGGGGACAGAACACCGGGGAGCTGTTTTTT.

This clonotype was seen more than once but under ten times. The rearrangement uses TRBV25-1 and TRBJ1-1; TRBD1 agrees at 8 bases. The CDR3 covers 14 residues. Per germline, CDR1 MGHDK and CDR2 SYGVNS. The V and J ends lost 4 bases and 5 bases, in that order; junction bases with no gene match: 6. CDR3 loop: CASSAGQGWTEAFF. For the CDR3, the DNA is TGTGCCAGCAGTGCAGGACAGGGTTGGACTGAAGCTTTCTTT.

The chain uses TRBV11-2 and TRBJ2-1; D perhaps matches TRBD1 (6 bases). The CDR3 length is 15 residues. Germline assignment: CDR1 SGHAT and CDR2 FQNNGV. Trimming cost V 5 bases and J 0 bases, with 11 bases left between them. This CDR3 reads CASSPRQDSYNEQFF. The CDR3 region has the DNA TGTGCCAGCAGCCCAAGACAGGACTCCTACAATGAGCAGTTCTTC.

This clonotype has a handful of counts. The chain employs TRBV7-3 and TRBJ2-7; 7 nucleotides align to TRBD1. CDR3 length: 14 residues. Germline loops: CDR1 SGHTA, CDR2 FQGTGA. The J segment lost 4 bases and the V segment lost 5 bases, leaving 8 bases of the junction unmatched. The CDR3 protein is CASSPGTEQYEQYF. The CDR3 nucleotides are TGTGCCAGCAGCCCGGGGACAGAACAGTACGAGCAGTACTTC.

The chain recombines TRBV21-1 with TRBJ2-5; TRBD1, as called in the table, went unchecked against the DNA. TRBV21-1 constitutes a pseudogene. The CDR3 spans 18 residues. CDR3 loop: CANTGNRDRGRTQETQYF. Written as DNA, the CDR3 is TGTGCCAACACTGGGAACCGGGACAGGGGACGAACCCAAGAGACCCAGTACTTC.

The chain recombines TRBV6-5 with TRBJ2-3, with 8 bases matching TRBD2. CDR1 and CDR2 (germline): MNHEY, SVGAGI. The CDR3 loop spans 18 amino acids. J gave up 4 bases and V 0 bases, and 12 bases lay outside the gene matches. CDR3 nucleotides: TGTGCCAGCAGTTACTCGGGAGAGCGGGGGAGGTATCCAGATACGCAGTATTTT. Encoded protein: CASSYSGERGRYPDTQYF.

This chain joins TRBV3-1 and TRBJ2-1; tentative D call: TRBD2 (5 bases). V was trimmed by 1 base and J by 7 bases, leaving 14 bases between them. There are 15 residues in the CDR3. Germline V CDR1 and CDR2: LGHDT, YNNKEL (reference sequence). CDR3 nucleotide sequence: TGTGCCAGCAGCCAAGCTTACGCTAGCAGAAATGAGCAGTTCTTC. It specifies CASSQAYASRNEQFF.

This chain connects TRBV9 to TRBJ2-7; a weak D match, TRBD1 (6 bases). Trimming took off 3 bases at V and 5 bases at J, with 15 bases between the two ends. From germline, CDR1 is SGDLS and CDR2 YYNGEE. This CDR3 contains 14 residues. As DNA, the CDR3 is TGTGCCAGCAGCGAAACGGGACAAGCCCACGAGCAGTACTTC. Its protein product is CASSETGQAHEQYF. Supplemented by reference TRBV9 and TRBJ2-7, the full variable domain reads DSGVTQTPKHLITATGQRVTLRCSPRSGDLSVYWYQQSLDQGLQFLIQYYNGEERAKGNILERFSAQQFPDLHSELNLSSLELGDSALYFCASSETGQAHEQYFGPGTRLTVT.

This clonotype showed up many times. This chain connects TRBV29-1 to TRBJ1-1, with no clear D. CDR3 length: 11 residues. V was pared by 0 bases and J by 9 bases, with 8 bases between. Germline V gene data show CDR1 as SQVTM and CDR2 as ANQGSEA. CDR3 in amino acids: CSVEDVQKAFF. CDR3 nucleotide sequence: TGCAGCGTTGAAGATGTCCAGAAAGCTTTCTTT. The entire variable domain, with the rest obtained from reference TRBV29-1 and TRBJ1-1, is as follows: SAVISQKPSRDICQRGTSLTIQCQVDSQVTMMFWYRQQPGQSLTLIATANQGSEATYESGFVIDKFPISRPNLTFSTLTVSNMSPEDSSIYLCSVEDVQKAFFGQGTRLTVV.

This clonotype was observed a few times. The genes are TRBV5-1 and TRBJ1-2, with 11 bases matching TRBD1. Per germline, CDR1 SGHRS and CDR2 YFSETQ. J was trimmed by 3 bases and V by 6 bases; bases with no gene match: 10. The CDR3 covers 16 residues. The CDR3 DNA sequence: TGCGCCAGCACGCCTACCGTGGGACAGGGGGACTATGGCTACACCTTC. It yields the protein CASTPTVGQGDYGYTF.

The chain uses TRBV10-3 and TRBJ2-4; D is unclear. The CDR3 sequence is 16 residues long. Trimming took 1 base from V and 0 from J, leaving 10 bases between them. CDR1 ENHRY and CDR2 SYGVKD come from the germline V gene. The CDR3 region has the DNA TGTGCCATCAGTGAGTTTGTGAGTCTAGCCAAAAACATTCAGTACTTC. This sequence encodes CAISEFVSLAKNIQYF.

This clonotype has only a few counts. The J gene is TRBJ2-1, the V gene TRBV5-5; 10 nucleotides align to TRBD2. With 4 bases clipped from V and 8 bases from J, the junction kept 6 bases outside the gene matches. This CDR3 contains 14 residues. Germline V gives CDR1 SGHKS, CDR2 YYEKEE (reference sequence). The CDR3 protein is CASSTSGDSYEQFF. In DNA form, the CDR3 reads TGTGCCAGCAGCACTAGCGGGGATAGCTATGAGCAGTTCTTC.

The chain joins TRBV20-1 to TRBJ2-1; 10 nucleotides match TRBD2. The CDR3 sequence is 13 residues long. The V and J ends lost 7 bases and 2 bases, in that order; junction bases with no gene match: 2. Germline V gene sequence: CDR1 DFQATT, CDR2 SNEGSKA (reference sequence). CDR3 coding DNA: TGCAGTGGGGGACTAGCGCCCTACAATGAGCAGTTCTTC. Translated, it gives CSGGLAPYNEQFF.

This clonotype was counted between two and nine times. The rearrangement links TRBV14 to TRBJ2-7, with D perhaps TRBD2 (5 bases). V lost 4 bases, J lost 1 base, and 17 bases lay in between. CDR1 and CDR2 from the germline V gene are SGHDN and FVKESK. The CDR3 sequence is 16 residues long. CDR3 residues: CASSPGWLLKSYEQYF. The DNA of the CDR3 is TGTGCCAGCAGCCCGGGATGGCTCCTAAAATCCTACGAGCAGTACTTC.

This clonotype was seen repeatedly, ten times or more. J is TRBJ2-6 and V is TRBV10-3, with D tentatively TRBD1 (5 bases). The V gene lost 4 bases and the J gene lost 0 bases, with 19 bases spanning the gap. CDR3 length: 19 residues. From germline, CDR1 is ENHRY and CDR2 SYGVKD. DNA of the CDR3: TGTGCCATCAGTGGAGTCCGACAGATCTTAAGCTCTGGGGCCAACGTCCTGACTTTC. Translating gives CAISGVRQILSSGANVLTF.

The J gene is TRBJ2-7, the V gene TRBV12-3 or TRBV12-4; TRBD2 aligns across 8 bases. The CDR3 is made up of 15 amino acids. V lost 5 bases, J lost 2 bases, and 8 bases stayed unmatched. The CDR3 DNA reads TGTGCCAGCAGTAGCGGGAGAGGGTACCCCTACGAGCAGTACTTC. As protein: CASSSGRGYPYEQYF.

This clonotype was counted only a few times. The rearrangement uses TRBV3-1 and TRBJ1-2; D is unresolved. The CDR3 runs to 14 residues. The germline gives CDR1 LGHDT, CDR2 YNNKEL (reference sequence). The V end lost 0 bases, the J end lost 5 bases, and 10 bases lay between the germline ends. CDR3: CASSQDIARYGYTF. The CDR3, as DNA: TGTGCCAGCAGCCAAGACATCGCGCGATATGGCTACACCTTC.

This chain connects TRBV5-1 to TRBJ2-4, with a weak D call TRBD1 (6 bases). The CDR3 is 14 amino acids. V gave up 5 bases and J gave up 6 bases, with 15 bases separating them. Germline V gene data show CDR1 as SGHRS and CDR2 as YFSETQ. CDR3 amino acids: CASSPSTGLNIQYF. CDR3 nucleotides: TGCGCCAGCAGTCCCTCGACAGGTCTAAACATTCAGTACTTC.

The chain uses TRBV7-9 and TRBJ1-5; TRBD1 aligns across 7 bases. CDR3 size: 13 residues. V was clipped by 8 bases and J by 6 bases; unmatched bases: 7. The germline gives CDR1 SEHNR, CDR2 FQNEAQ (reference sequence). Here the CDR3 reads CASGQVEGQPQHF. The CDR3 bases are TGTGCCAGCGGACAGGTAGAGGGTCAGCCCCAGCATTTT. The full variable domain, rest sourced from reference TRBV7-9 and TRBJ1-5, is DTGVSQNPRHKITKRGQNVTFRCDPISEHNRLYWYRQTLGQGPEFLTYFQNEAQLEKSRLLSDRFSAERPKGSFSTLEIQRTEQGDSAMYLCASGQVEGQPQHFGDGTRLSIL.

This clonotype was seen a handful of times. The chain carries TRBV7-3 and TRBJ2-7, with 9 bases aligning to TRBD2. Trimming cost V 5 bases and J 2 bases; bases outside gene matches: 7. Germline-derived CDR1 and CDR2 are SGHTA and FQGTGA. The CDR3 consists of 15 residues. The CDR3, as DNA: TGTGCCAGCAGCCTGGCGGGAGGGCGAACCTACGAGCAGTACTTC. This sequence encodes CASSLAGGRTYEQYF.

In its sample, this clonotype was seen a few times. This sequence joins TRBV20-1 and TRBJ1-3, with D unclear. The V and J ends lost 5 bases and 4 bases respectively, with 12 bases between them. CDR1 DFQATT and CDR2 SNEGSKA come from the germline V gene (reference sequence). This CDR3 spans 13 amino acids. CDR3 sequence (DNA): TGCAGTGCTGGCAGGACGTTCGGAAACACCATATATTTT. Its translation is CSAGRTFGNTIYF.

This clonotype was found many times. The rearrangement joins TRBV27 to TRBJ2-3, with 9 nucleotides matching TRBD2. The junction had 3 bases not matched to a gene; V was cut back by 4 bases and J by 4 bases. This CDR3 is built from 14 residues. Germline CDR1 and CDR2: MNHEY and SMNVEV (reference sequence). The CDR3 DNA reads as TGTGCCAGCAGTTATAGCGGGAGCGCAGATACGCAGTATTTT. Amino acids: CASSYSGSADTQYF.

This chain connects TRBV5-6 to TRBJ2-1; D is ambiguous. Trimming removed 0 bases at V and 4 bases at J, with 17 bases between. Germline V gene data show CDR1 as SGHDT and CDR2 as YYEEEE. The CDR3 sequence is 17 residues long. The CDR3 sequence is CASSLGLRVPLYNEQFF. CDR3 sequence (DNA): TGTGCCAGCAGCTTGGGTTTAAGGGTTCCCCTTTACAATGAGCAGTTCTTC.

The sample holds a few counts of this clonotype. The chain recombines TRBV2 with TRBJ2-3; 8 positions agree with TRBD2. Looked up from germline, CDR1 is SNHLY and CDR2 is FYNNEI. V lost 0 bases to trimming and J lost 10 bases; unmatched junction nucleotides: 3. This CDR3 has 13 amino acids. CDR3 bases: TGTGCCAGCAGTGAAGCGACTAGCGTTTCGCAGTATTTT. It codes for CASSEATSVSQYF.

This clonotype was seen a handful of times. The rearrangement uses TRBV10-3 and TRBJ1-1; D call uncertain. The CDR3 spans 14 residues. V was trimmed by 4 bases and J by 1 base, leaving 10 bases between them. CDR1 ENHRY and CDR2 SYGVKD come from the germline V gene. The CDR3 sequence: CAISARGGNTEAFF. Here the CDR3 DNA reads TGTGCCATCAGTGCCCGGGGAGGGAACACTGAAGCTTTCTTT.